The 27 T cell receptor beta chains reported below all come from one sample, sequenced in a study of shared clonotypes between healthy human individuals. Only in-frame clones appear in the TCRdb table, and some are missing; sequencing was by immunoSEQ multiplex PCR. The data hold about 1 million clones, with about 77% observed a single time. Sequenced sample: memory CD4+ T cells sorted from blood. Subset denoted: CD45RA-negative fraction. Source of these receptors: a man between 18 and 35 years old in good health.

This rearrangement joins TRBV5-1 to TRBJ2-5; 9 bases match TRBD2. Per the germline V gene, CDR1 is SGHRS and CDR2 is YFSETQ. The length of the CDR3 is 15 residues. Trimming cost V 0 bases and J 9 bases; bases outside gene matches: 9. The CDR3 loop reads CASSLAREGGMAQYF. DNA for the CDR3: TGCGCCAGCAGCTTGGCGCGGGAGGGGGGCATGGCCCAGTACTTC.

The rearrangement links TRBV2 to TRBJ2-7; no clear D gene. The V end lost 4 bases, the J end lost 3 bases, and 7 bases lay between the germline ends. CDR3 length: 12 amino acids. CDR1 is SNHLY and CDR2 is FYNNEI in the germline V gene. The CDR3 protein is CASSGGYYEQYF. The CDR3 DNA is TGTGCCAGCAGTGGGGGTTACTACGAGCAGTACTTC.

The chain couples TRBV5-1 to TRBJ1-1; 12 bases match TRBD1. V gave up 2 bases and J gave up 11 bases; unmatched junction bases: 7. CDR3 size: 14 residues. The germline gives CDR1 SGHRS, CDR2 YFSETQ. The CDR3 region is CASSFNRDRGHAFF. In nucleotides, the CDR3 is TGCGCCAGCAGCTTCAACCGGGACAGGGGGCATGCTTTCTTT.

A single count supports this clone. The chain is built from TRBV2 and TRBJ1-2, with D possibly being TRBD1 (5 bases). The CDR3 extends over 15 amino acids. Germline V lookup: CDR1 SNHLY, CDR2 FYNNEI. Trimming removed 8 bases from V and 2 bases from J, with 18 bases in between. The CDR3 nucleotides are TGTGCCAGCGGACCCAGCGGGGCAAGGAACTATGGCTACACCTTC. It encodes CASGPSGARNYGYTF.

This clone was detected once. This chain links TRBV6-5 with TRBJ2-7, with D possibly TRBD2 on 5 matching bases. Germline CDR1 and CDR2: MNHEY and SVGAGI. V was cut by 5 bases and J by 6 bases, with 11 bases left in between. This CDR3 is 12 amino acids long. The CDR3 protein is CASSPHRGEQYF. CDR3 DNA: TGTGCCAGCAGTCCCCATCGGGGCGAGCAGTACTTC.

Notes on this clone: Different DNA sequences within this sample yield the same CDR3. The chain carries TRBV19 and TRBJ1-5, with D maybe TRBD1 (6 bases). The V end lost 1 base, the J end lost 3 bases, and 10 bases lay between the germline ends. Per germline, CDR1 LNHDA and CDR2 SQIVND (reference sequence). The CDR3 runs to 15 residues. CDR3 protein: CASSIGRGSNQPQHF. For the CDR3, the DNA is TGTGCCAGTAGTATAGGAAGGGGGTCCAATCAGCCCCAGCATTTT.

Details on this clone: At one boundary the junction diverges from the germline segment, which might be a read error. The CDR3 DNA sequence: TGTGCCGGCAGTTTTGCGGGAGTGGCCTACGAGCAGTACTTC. Translated: CAGSFAGVAYEQYF. The J gene is TRBJ2-7, the V gene TRBV27; 7 bases agree with TRBD2. From germline, CDR1 is MNHEY and CDR2 SMNVEV (reference sequence). The CDR3 has 14 residues.

The CDR3 DNA follows: TGTGCCAATTGGGGAAGGGGTGGTACAGAGCGGAGCACAGATACGCAGTATTTT. As protein: CANWGRGGTERSTDTQYF. The chain uses TRBV11-2 and TRBJ2-3, with D possibly called TRBD1 or TRBD2 (5 bases each). The V end lost 10 bases, the J end lost 0 bases, and 26 bases lay between the germline ends. Looked up from germline, CDR1 is SGHAT and CDR2 is FQNNGV. CDR3 length: 18 amino acids.

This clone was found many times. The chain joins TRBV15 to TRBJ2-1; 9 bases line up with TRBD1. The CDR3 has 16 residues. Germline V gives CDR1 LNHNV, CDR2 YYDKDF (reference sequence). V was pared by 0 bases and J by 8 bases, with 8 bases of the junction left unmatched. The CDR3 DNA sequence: TGTGCCACCAGCAGAGATAATTCACGGACAGGGGATGAGCAGTTCTTC. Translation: CATSRDNSRTGDEQFF.

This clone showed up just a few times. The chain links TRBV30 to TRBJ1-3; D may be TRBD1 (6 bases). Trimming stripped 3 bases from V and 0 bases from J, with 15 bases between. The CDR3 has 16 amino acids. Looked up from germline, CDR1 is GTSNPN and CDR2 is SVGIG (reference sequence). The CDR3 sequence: CAWRSGTLGSGNTIYF. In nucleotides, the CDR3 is TGTGCCTGGAGGAGCGGGACACTCGGCTCTGGAAACACCATATATTTT. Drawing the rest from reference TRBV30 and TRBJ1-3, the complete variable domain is SQTIHQWPATLVQPVGSPLSLECTVEGTSNPNLYWYRQAAGRGLQLLFYSVGIGQISSEVPQNLSASRPQDRQFILSSKKLLLSDSGFYLCAWRSGTLGSGNTIYFGEGSWLTVV.

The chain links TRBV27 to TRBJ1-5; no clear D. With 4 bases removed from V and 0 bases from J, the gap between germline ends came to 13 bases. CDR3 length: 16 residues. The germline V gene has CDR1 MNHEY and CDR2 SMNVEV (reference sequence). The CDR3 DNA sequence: TGTGCCAGCAGTTCCGGACCGCCGGGTAGCAATCAGCCCCAGCATTTT. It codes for CASSSGPPGSNQPQHF.

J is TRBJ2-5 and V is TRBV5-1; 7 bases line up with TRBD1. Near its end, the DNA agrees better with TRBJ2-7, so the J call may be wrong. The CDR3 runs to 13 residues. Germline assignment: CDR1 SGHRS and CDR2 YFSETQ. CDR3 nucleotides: TGCGCCAGCAGCCTGGACAGGCCCTACGAGCAGTACTTC. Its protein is CASSLDRPYEQYF.

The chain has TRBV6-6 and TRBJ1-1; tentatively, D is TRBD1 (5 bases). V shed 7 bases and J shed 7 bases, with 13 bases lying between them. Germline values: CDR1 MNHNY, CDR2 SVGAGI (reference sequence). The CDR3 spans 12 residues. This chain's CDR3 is CASKRSGVEAFF. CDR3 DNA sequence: TGTGCCAGCAAACGGTCGGGGGTTGAAGCTTTCTTT.

The chain's CDR3 is CASSRGQPSTDTQYF. CDR3 DNA: TGCGCCAGCAGCCGCGGACAGCCGAGCACAGATACGCAGTATTTT. The gene calls are TRBV5-1 and TRBJ2-3; maybe TRBD1 (6 bases). V was cut by 4 bases and J by 0 bases, with 12 bases left in between. CDR3 length: 15 amino acids. Germline V gene sequence: CDR1 SGHRS, CDR2 YFSETQ.

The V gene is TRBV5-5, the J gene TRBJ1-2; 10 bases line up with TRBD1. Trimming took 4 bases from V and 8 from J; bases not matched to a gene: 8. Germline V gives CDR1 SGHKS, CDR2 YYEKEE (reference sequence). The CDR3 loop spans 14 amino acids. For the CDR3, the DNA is TGTGCCAGCAGCCCGCGACAGGGGGCGGAGGGCTACACCTTC. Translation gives CASSPRQGAEGYTF.

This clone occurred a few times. For the CDR3, the DNA is TGTGCCAGCAGTCTAGCGGGGAAGTATGAGCAGTTCTTC. Its protein is CASSLAGKYEQFF. The chain links TRBV27 to TRBJ2-1; 9 bases map to TRBD2. V lost 5 bases and J lost 8; bases outside the gene matches: 4. CDR1 is MNHEY, CDR2 SMNVEV, per germline (reference sequence). The CDR3 covers 13 residues.

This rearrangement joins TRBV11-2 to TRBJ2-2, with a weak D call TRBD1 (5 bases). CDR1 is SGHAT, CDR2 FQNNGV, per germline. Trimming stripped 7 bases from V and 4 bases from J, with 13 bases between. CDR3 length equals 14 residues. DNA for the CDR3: TGTGCCAGCAACAGGCAGGCGGCCACCGGGGAGCTGTTTTTT. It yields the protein CASNRQAATGELFF.

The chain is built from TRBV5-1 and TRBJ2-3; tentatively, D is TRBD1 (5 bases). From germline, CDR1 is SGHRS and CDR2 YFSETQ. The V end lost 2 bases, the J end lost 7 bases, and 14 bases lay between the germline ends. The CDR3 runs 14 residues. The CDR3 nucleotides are TGCGCCAGCAGCTTATGGCAGGGCAGCAATACGCAGTATTTT. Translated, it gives CASSLWQGSNTQYF.

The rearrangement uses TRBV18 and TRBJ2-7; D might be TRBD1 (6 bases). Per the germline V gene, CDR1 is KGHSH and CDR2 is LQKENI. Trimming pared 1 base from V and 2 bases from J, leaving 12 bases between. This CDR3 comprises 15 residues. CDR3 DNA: TGTGCCAGCTCACCACAGCCGGGACAAGCCTACGAGCAGTACTTC. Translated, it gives CASSPQPGQAYEQYF.

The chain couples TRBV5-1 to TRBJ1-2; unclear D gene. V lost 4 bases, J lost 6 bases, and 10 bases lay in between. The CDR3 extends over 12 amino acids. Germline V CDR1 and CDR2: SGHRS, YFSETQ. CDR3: CASSRSGDGYTF. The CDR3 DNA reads TGCGCCAGCAGCCGGAGCGGGGATGGCTACACCTTC.

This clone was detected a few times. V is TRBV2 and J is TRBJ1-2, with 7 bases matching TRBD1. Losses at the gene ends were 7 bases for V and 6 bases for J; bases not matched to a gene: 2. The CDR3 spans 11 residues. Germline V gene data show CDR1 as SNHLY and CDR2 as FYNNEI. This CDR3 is CASTTGNGYTF. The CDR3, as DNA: TGTGCCAGCACGACAGGGAATGGCTACACCTTC.

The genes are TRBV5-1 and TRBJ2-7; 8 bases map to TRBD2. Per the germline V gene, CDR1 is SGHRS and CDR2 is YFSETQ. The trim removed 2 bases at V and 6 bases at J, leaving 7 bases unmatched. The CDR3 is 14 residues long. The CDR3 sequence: CASSLAGVGTEQYF. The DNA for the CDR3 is TGCGCCAGCAGCTTAGCGGGAGTTGGAACCGAGCAGTACTTC.

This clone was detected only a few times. CDR3: CACTPGTLASYNEQFF. CDR3 DNA sequence: TGTGCCTGCACCCCAGGGACCCTAGCCTCCTACAATGAGCAGTTCTTC. The V and J genes are TRBV30 and TRBJ2-1; either TRBD1 or TRBD2 may supply D (5 bases each). V lost 6 bases and J 0 bases, leaving 18 bases between the germline ends. Looked up from germline, CDR1 is GTSNPN and CDR2 is SVGIG (reference sequence). This CDR3 is 16 amino acids long.

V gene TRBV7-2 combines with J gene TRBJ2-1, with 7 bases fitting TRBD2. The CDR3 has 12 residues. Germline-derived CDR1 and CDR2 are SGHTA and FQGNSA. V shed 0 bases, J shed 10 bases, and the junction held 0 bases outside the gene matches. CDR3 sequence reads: CASSLAGREQFF. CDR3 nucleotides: TGTGCCAGCAGCTTAGCCGGGAGGGAGCAGTTCTTC. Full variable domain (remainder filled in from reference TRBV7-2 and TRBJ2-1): GAGVSQSPSNKVTEKGKDVELRCDPISGHTALYWYRQSLGQGLEFLIYFQGNSAPDKSGLPSDRFSAERTGGSVSTLTIQRTQQEDSAVYLCASSLAGREQFFGPGTRLTVL.

For the CDR3, the DNA is TGTGCCAGCAGCCTGGGCCCAGGTCGGCCCCAGCATTTT. It translates to CASSLGPGRPQHF. This chain joins TRBV6-6 and TRBJ1-5; D uncertain. This CDR3 has 13 amino acids. Per the germline V gene, CDR1 is MNHNY and CDR2 is SVGAGI (reference sequence). The germline V and J ends were trimmed by 6 bases and 9 bases, with 15 bases remaining between them.

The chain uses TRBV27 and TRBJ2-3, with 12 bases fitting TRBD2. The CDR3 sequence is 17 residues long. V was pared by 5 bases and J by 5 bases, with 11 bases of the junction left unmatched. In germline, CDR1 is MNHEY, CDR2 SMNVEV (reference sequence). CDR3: CASSRRLAGAPLDTQYF. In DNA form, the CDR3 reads TGTGCCAGCAGTCGGCGACTAGCGGGGGCCCCTTTAGATACGCAGTATTTT.

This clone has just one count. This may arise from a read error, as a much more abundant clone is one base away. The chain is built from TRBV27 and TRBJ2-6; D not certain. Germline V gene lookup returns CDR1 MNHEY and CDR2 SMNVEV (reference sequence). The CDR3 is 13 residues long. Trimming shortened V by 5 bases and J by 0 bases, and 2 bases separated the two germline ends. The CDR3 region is CASSSSGANVLTF. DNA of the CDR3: TGTGCCAGCAGTAGCTCTGGGGCCAACGTCCTGACTTTC. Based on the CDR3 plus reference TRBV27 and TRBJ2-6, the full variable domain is EAQVTQNPRYLITVTGKKLTVTCSQNMNHEYMSWYRQDPGLGLRQIYYSMNVEVTDKGDVPEGYKVSRKEKRNFPLILESPSPNQTSLYFCASSSSGANVLTFGAGSRLTVL.